These 20 T cell receptor beta chains originate from one sample sequenced in a study of CD8 T cells in Susac syndrome. Reverse transcription of about 0.5 to 1 ug RNA was performed with random hexamers. TCRdb re-called the immunoSEQ multiplex PCR reads through MiXCR, storing one row per CDR3 protein. The sample carries more than 70,000 distinct CDR3 sequences, approximately 93% recorded once. The specimen was CD8+ T cells from PBMCs. The receptor source for this set is a human donor with Susac syndrome.

J is TRBJ2-1 and V is TRBV27; D perhaps matches TRBD2 (5 bases). Germline loops: CDR1 MNHEY, CDR2 SMNVEV (reference sequence). The CDR3 contains 12 residues. Trimming removed 2 bases at V and 10 bases at J, with 9 bases between. The CDR3 region has the DNA TGTGCCAGCAGTTTAATTGGACTCGAGCAGTTCTTC. Protein sequence: CASSLIGLEQFF.

V and J are TRBV15 and TRBJ1-2, with TRBD1 identical over 12 bases. Germline V gives CDR1 LNHNV, CDR2 YYDKDF (reference sequence). The CDR3 has 15 residues. Losses at the gene ends were 9 bases for V and 5 bases for J; bases not matched to a gene: 10. CDR3: CATRMGQGALYGYTF. CDR3 nucleotide sequence: TGTGCCACAAGGATGGGACAGGGGGCTTTATATGGCTACACCTTC.

The chain has TRBV7-9 and TRBJ2-4; D is ambiguous. CDR3 length equals 14 residues. In germline, CDR1 is SEHNR, CDR2 FQNEAQ (reference sequence). Trimming shortened V by 5 bases and J by 8 bases, and 16 bases separated the two germline ends. The CDR3 sequence is CASSGEAGSYIQYF. CDR3 bases: TGTGCCAGCAGCGGAGAGGCAGGATCGTACATTCAGTACTTC.

The V gene is TRBV20-1, the J gene TRBJ1-6, with D unclear. Germline CDR1 DFQATT, CDR2 SNEGSKA (reference sequence). The CDR3 contains 16 residues. The germline V and J ends were trimmed by 4 bases and 0 bases, with 13 bases remaining between them. The CDR3, as DNA: TGCAGTGCTACTGACCGACCGGGCTCCTATAATTCACCCCTCCACTTT. As protein: CSATDRPGSYNSPLHF.

This sequence joins TRBV12-3 or TRBV12-4 and TRBJ2-3; 9 nucleotides match TRBD1. There are 15 residues in the CDR3. J was trimmed by 7 bases and V by 4 bases; bases with no gene match: 9. In DNA form, the CDR3 reads TGTGCCAGCAGTTCTAGCCGGGACAGGGTTAATACGCAGTATTTT. This encodes CASSSSRDRVNTQYF.

This chain links TRBV27 with TRBJ2-1, with 10 nucleotides matching TRBD2. The junction had 8 bases not matched to a gene; V was cut back by 8 bases and J by 4 bases. Per germline, CDR1 MNHEY and CDR2 SMNVEV (reference sequence). The CDR3 is 15 amino acids. The CDR3 nucleotides read TGTGCCAGCGCTTGGCTAGCGGGGGAATACAATGAGCAGTTCTTC. Its translation is CASAWLAGEYNEQFF.

The chain employs TRBV7-3 and TRBJ2-5; D possibly uses TRBD1 or TRBD2 (5 bases each). The length of the CDR3 is 14 residues. With 5 bases removed from V and 4 bases from J, the gap between germline ends came to 14 bases. CDR1 is SGHTA, CDR2 FQGTGA, per germline. The CDR3 DNA reads as TGTGCCAGCAGCCCCAGGGACGGGGTAGAGACCCAGTACTTC. Residues: CASSPRDGVETQYF.

The chain joins TRBV18 to TRBJ2-3, with 7 positions matching TRBD1. The V and J ends lost 0 bases and 2 bases, in that order; junction bases with no gene match: 8. Germline CDR1 is KGHSH and CDR2 is LQKENI. The CDR3 is made up of 17 amino acids. The CDR3 spells CASSPPPDRAYTDTQYF. In DNA form, the CDR3 reads TGTGCCAGCTCACCACCGCCCGACAGGGCCTACACAGATACGCAGTATTTT.

The chain is built from TRBV27 and TRBJ2-1, with D possibly TRBD1 on 6 matching bases. This CDR3 contains 13 residues. With 6 bases removed from V and 13 bases from J, the gap between germline ends came to 19 bases. The germline V gene has CDR1 MNHEY and CDR2 SMNVEV (reference sequence). The DNA of the CDR3 is TGTGCCAGCAGCAAAGGGCCCGGGACAAAACAGTTCTTC. It yields the protein CASSKGPGTKQFF.

The chain couples TRBV20-1 to TRBJ2-3, with 12 bases identical to TRBD2. The V and J ends lost 0 bases and 2 bases, in that order; junction bases with no gene match: 6. CDR1 is DFQATT and CDR2 is SNEGSKA in the germline V gene (reference sequence). The CDR3 runs to 17 residues. CDR3 sequence reads: CSARDRLAGGITDTQYF. The CDR3 bases are TGCAGTGCTAGAGATCGGCTAGCGGGGGGGATCACAGATACGCAGTATTTT.

The chain recombines TRBV12-5 with TRBJ1-5; the match to TRBD1 covers 10 bases. CDR3 size: 14 residues. Germline CDR1 is LGHNT and CDR2 is FRNRAP. V lost 6 bases, J lost 4 bases, and 3 bases stayed unmatched. The CDR3 nucleotides read TGTGCTAGTGGGGGACAGGGGAAGAATCAGCCCCAGCATTTT. Protein product: CASGGQGKNQPQHF.

The gene calls are TRBV20-1 and TRBJ1-2; D may be TRBD1 (6 bases). This CDR3 is 13 amino acids long. The V gene's germline CDR1 is DFQATT and CDR2 SNEGSKA (reference sequence). The ends were cut back, 6 bases at V and 6 bases at J, with 17 bases in the middle. In nucleotides, the CDR3 is TGCAGTGCCCACCAGGGACACCCCGATGGCTACACCTTC. Translated: CSAHQGHPDGYTF.

The chain combines TRBV7-6 with TRBJ2-1; 7 bases agree with TRBD1. Germline lookup yields CDR1 SGHVS and CDR2 FNYEAQ. The CDR3 runs to 15 residues. J gave up 6 bases and V 3 bases, and 8 bases lay outside the gene matches. CDR3 nucleotides: TGTGCCAGCAGCTTCCCGCAGGGGGAAGGCAATGAGCAGTTCTTC. Translating it yields CASSFPQGEGNEQFF.

This chain joins TRBV7-6 and TRBJ2-3; 8 positions match TRBD2. The V segment lost 5 bases and the J segment 0 bases; nucleotides outside the gene matches: 7. The germline gives CDR1 SGHVS, CDR2 FNYEAQ. CDR3 length: 16 amino acids. The CDR3, as DNA: TGTGCCAGCAGCCCCCGGACTAGCCAGAGCACAGATACGCAGTATTTT. Protein sequence: CASSPRTSQSTDTQYF. The whole variable domain, filled in from reference TRBV7-6 and TRBJ2-3, reads GAGVSQSPRYKVTKRGQDVALRCDPISGHVSLYWYRQALGQGPEFLTYFNYEAQQDKSGLPNDRFSAERPEGSISTLTIQRTEQRDSAMYRCASSPRTSQSTDTQYFGPGTRLTVL.

The V gene is TRBV5-4, the J gene TRBJ2-1; D unclear. Germline V CDR1 and CDR2: SGHNT, YYREEE (reference sequence). Trimming took 4 bases from V and 13 from J, leaving 15 bases between them. This CDR3 has 12 amino acids. The CDR3 loop is CASSPSPGPQFF. The CDR3 DNA sequence: TGTGCCAGCAGCCCTTCGCCAGGCCCACAGTTCTTC.

The chain employs TRBV12-3 or TRBV12-4 and TRBJ1-2; D unclear. The CDR3 totals 13 residues. V was pared by 2 bases and J by 6 bases, with 10 bases between. The CDR3 loop reads CASSLQSDDGYTF. Written as DNA, the CDR3 is TGTGCCAGCAGTTTACAGTCGGACGATGGCTACACCTTC.

This chain links TRBV7-2 with TRBJ1-1; D gene uncertain. From germline, CDR1 is SGHTA and CDR2 FQGNSA. The germline V and J ends were trimmed by 5 bases and 0 bases, with 13 bases remaining between them. This CDR3 contains 15 residues. CDR3 sequence (DNA): TGTGCCAGCAGCCCCCTGGCTGGGGTGAACACTGAAGCTTTCTTT. As protein: CASSPLAGVNTEAFF. The full variable domain, with the rest looked up from reference TRBV7-2 and TRBJ1-1, is GAGVSQSPSNKVTEKGKDVELRCDPISGHTALYWYRQSLGQGLEFLIYFQGNSAPDKSGLPSDRFSAERTGGSVSTLTIQRTQQEDSAVYLCASSPLAGVNTEAFFGQGTRLTVV.

The CDR3 loop reads CASSPGGPGTDTQYF. In nucleotides, the CDR3 is TGTGCCAGCAGCCCCGGGGGCCCCGGCACAGATACGCAGTATTTT. This sequence joins TRBV7-9 and TRBJ2-3, with D perhaps being TRBD1 or TRBD2 (6 bases each). CDR1 is SEHNR and CDR2 is FQNEAQ in the germline V gene (reference sequence). The CDR3 consists of 15 residues. V lost 5 bases to trimming and J lost 1 base, with 13 bases between them.

The chain has TRBV7-3 and TRBJ2-3; D may be TRBD1 (7 bases). The CDR3 extends over 13 amino acids. V lost 5 bases, J lost 6 bases, and 12 bases lay in between. CDR1 is SGHTA, CDR2 FQGTGA, per germline. The chain's CDR3 is CASSQGGADTQYF. The CDR3 DNA follows: TGTGCCAGCAGCCAGGGGGGAGCGGATACGCAGTATTTT. Supplemented by reference TRBV7-3 and TRBJ2-3, the full variable domain reads GAGVSQTPSNKVTEKGKYVELRCDPISGHTALYWYRQSLGQGPEFLIYFQGTGAADDSGLPNDRFFAVRPEGSVSTLKIQRTERGDSAVYLCASSQGGADTQYFGPGTRLTVL.

This clonotype was seen just once. This chain joins TRBV2 and TRBJ2-7, with D perhaps matching TRBD1 or TRBD2 (5 bases each). Germline assignment: CDR1 SNHLY and CDR2 FYNNEI. The CDR3 runs 14 residues. V lost 7 bases, J lost 5 bases, and 18 bases lay in between. DNA of the CDR3: TGTGCCAGCATTGGTGGGCAGGGAGCGAACGAGCAGTACTTC. Its protein is CASIGGQGANEQYF.